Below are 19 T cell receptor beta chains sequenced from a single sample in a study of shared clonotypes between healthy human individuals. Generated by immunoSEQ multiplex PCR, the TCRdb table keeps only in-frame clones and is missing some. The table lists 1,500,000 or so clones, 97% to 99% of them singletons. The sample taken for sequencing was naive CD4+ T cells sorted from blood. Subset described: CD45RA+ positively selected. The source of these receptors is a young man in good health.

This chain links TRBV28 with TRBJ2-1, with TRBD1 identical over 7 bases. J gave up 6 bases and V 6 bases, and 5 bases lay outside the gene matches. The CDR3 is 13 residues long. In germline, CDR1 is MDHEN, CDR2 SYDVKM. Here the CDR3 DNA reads TGTGCCAGCAGGTGGGACAGTTTCAATGAGCAGTTCTTC. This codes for CASRWDSFNEQFF.

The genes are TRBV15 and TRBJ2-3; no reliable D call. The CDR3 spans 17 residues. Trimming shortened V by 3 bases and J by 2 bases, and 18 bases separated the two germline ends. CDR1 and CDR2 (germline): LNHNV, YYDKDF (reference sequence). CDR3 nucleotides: TGTGCCACCAGCAGTGGGCAGTTCCCATTTAACACAGATACGCAGTATTTT. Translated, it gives CATSSGQFPFNTDTQYF.

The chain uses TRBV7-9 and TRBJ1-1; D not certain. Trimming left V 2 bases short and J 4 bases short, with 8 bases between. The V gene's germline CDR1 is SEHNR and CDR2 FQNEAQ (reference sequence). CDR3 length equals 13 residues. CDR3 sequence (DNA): TGTGCCAGCAGCTTAAGTACGGGCACTGAAGCTTTCTTT. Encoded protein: CASSLSTGTEAFF. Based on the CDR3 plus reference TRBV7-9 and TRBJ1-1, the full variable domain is DTGVSQNPRHKITKRGQNVTFRCDPISEHNRLYWYRQTLGQGPEFLTYFQNEAQLEKSRLLSDRFSAERPKGSFSTLEIQRTEQGDSAMYLCASSLSTGTEAFFGQGTRLTVV.

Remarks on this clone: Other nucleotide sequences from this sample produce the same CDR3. For the CDR3, the DNA is TGTGCCAGCGGACTTAGCGGCAGCTCCTACGAGCAGTACTTC. Translating it yields CASGLSGSSYEQYF. This chain uses TRBV28 with TRBJ2-7, with D maybe TRBD2 (6 bases). The CDR3 covers 14 residues. V lost 8 bases and J 0 bases, leaving 14 bases between the germline ends. Germline CDR1 reads MDHEN; CDR2 reads SYDVKM.

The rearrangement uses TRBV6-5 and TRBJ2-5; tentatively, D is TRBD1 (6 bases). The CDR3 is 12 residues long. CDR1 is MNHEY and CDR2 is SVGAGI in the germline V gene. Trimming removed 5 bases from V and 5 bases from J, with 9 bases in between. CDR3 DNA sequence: TGTGCCAGCAGTACAGGGTGGGAGACCCAGTACTTC. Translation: CASSTGWETQYF.

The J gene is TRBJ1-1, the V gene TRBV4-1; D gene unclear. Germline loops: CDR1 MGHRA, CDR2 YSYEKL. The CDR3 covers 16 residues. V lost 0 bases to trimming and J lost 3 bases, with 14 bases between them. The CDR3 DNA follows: TGCGCCAGCAGCCAAGATCCCCCGGTGTCTGACACTGAAGCTTTCTTT. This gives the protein CASSQDPPVSDTEAFF.

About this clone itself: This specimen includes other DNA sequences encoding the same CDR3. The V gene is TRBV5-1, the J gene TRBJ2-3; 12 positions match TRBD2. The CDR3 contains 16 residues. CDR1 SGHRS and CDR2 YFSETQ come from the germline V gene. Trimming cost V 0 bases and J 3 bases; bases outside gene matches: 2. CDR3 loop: CASSLELAGGTDTQYF. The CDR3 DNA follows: TGCGCCAGCAGCTTGGAACTAGCGGGAGGTACAGATACGCAGTATTTT.

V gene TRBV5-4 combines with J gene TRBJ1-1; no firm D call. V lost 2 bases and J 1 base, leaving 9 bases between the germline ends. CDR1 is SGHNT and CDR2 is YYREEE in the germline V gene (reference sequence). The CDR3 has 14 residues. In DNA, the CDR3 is TGTGCCAGCAGCTTTATCCAGAGGAACACTGAAGCTTTCTTT. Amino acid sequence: CASSFIQRNTEAFF.

CDR3 residues: CASSRRPGELFF. CDR3 sequence (DNA): TGTGCCAGCAGCCGGAGACCCGGGGAGCTGTTTTTT. The genes are TRBV11-3 and TRBJ2-2; no clear D gene. The CDR3 runs to 12 residues. Germline V gives CDR1 SGHNT, CDR2 YENEEA. V lost 5 bases and J 6 bases, leaving 7 bases between the germline ends. Variable domain in full (rest from reference TRBV11-3 and TRBJ2-2): EAGVVQSPRYKIIEKKQPVAFWCNPISGHNTLYWYLQNLGQGPELLIRYENEEAVDDSQLPKDRFSAERLKGVDSTLKIQPAELGDSAVYLCASSRRPGELFFGEGSRLTVL.

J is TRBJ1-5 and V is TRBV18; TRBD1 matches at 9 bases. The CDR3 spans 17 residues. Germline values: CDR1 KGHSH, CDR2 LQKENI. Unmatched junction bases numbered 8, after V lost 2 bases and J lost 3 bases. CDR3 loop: CASSPTDRGRYNQPQHF. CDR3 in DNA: TGTGCCAGCTCACCAACGGACAGGGGTCGGTACAATCAGCCCCAGCATTTT.

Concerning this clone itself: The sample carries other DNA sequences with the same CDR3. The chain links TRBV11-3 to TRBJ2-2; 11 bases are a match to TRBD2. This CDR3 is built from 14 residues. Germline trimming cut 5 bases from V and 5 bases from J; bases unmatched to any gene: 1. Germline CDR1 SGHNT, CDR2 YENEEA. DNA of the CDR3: TGTGCCAGCAGCCTAGCGGGAGGAACCGGGGAGCTGTTTTTT. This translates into CASSLAGGTGELFF.

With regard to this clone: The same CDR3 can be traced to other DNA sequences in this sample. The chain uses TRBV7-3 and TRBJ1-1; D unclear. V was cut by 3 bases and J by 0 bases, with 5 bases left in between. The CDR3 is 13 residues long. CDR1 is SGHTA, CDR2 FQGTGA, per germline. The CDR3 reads CASSFDMNTEAFF. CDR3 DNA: TGTGCCAGCAGCTTTGACATGAACACTGAAGCTTTCTTT.

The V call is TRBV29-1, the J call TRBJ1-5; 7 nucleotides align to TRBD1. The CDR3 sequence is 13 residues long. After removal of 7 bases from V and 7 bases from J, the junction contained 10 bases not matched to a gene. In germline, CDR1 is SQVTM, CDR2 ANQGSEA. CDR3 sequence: CSATQGSGQPQHF. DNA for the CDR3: TGCAGCGCTACACAGGGGTCAGGGCAGCCCCAGCATTTT.

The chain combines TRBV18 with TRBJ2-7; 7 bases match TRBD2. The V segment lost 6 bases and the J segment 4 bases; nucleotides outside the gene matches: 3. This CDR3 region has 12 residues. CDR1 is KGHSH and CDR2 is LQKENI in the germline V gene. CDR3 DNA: TGTGCCAGCTCCCAGGGAGGGTACGAGCAGTACTTC. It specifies CASSQGGYEQYF.

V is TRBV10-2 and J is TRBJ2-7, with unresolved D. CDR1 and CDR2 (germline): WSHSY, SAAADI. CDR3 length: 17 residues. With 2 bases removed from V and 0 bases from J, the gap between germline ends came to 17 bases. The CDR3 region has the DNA TGCGCCAGCAGTGAGCCCACCGGGCTGATAAGCTCCTACGAGCAGTACTTC. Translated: CASSEPTGLISSYEQYF.

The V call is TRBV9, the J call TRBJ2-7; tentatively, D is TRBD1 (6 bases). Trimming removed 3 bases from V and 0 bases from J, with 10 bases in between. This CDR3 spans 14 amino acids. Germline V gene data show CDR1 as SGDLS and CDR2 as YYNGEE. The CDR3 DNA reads TGTGCCAGCAGCGCACAGGGATTCTCCTACGAGCAGTACTTC. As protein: CASSAQGFSYEQYF.

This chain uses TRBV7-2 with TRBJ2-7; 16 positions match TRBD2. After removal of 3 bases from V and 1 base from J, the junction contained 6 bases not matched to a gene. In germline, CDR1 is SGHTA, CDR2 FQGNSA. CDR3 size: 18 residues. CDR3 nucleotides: TGTGCCAGCAGCTTCGGGACTAGCGGGAGGGCCGCGTCCTACGAGCAGTACTTC. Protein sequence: CASSFGTSGRAASYEQYF.

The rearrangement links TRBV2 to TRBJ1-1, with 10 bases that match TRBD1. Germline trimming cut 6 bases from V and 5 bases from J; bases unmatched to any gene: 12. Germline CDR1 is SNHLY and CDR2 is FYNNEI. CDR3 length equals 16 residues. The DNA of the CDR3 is TGTGCCAGCAGGGGAAGCCGGACAGGGGGAGGGACTGAAGCTTTCTTT. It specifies CASRGSRTGGGTEAFF.

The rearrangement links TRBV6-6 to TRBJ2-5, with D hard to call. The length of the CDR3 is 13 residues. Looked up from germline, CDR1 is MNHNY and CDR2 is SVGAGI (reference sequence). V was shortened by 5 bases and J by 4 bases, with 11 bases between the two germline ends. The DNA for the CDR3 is TGTGCCAGCAGTGGAGACCTGGTAGAGACCCAGTACTTC. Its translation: CASSGDLVETQYF.